This T cell receptor (beta chain) was documented in a study of cytomegalovirus exposure and HLA in healthy donors. With 60 Vbeta and 13 Jbeta primers, the PCR was carried out. This table comes from immunoSEQ multiplex PCR, and its TCRdb copy is limited to in-frame clones, with some not included. The sample consists of 150,000 to 200,000 clones, roughly 77% of them appearing once. Looked up from germline, CDR1 is MNHEY and CDR2 is SMNVEV (reference sequence). This CDR3 spans 13 amino acids. Between the trimmed V and J ends, which lost 6 bases and 6 bases, there was a span of 14 bases. The sequence was obtained from a woman in her forties in good health and CMV-seropositive. V usage is TRBV27 and J usage is TRBJ1-1, with TRBD1 as a possible D gene (6 bases). Sequencing was performed on PBMCs. Here the CDR3 DNA reads TGTGCCAGCAGGGGGGCAGGGATGGCTGAAGCTTTCTTT. This sequence encodes CASRGAGMAEAFF.